This TCR beta chain is from a study of cytomegalovirus exposure and HLA in healthy donors. Study results and caveats: TCR association rates varied by HLA locus in a later analysis, with DRB1 highest and HLA-C lowest. One variant, a missense change in DCLRE1C, was linked in a later analysis to TCR beta V- and J-gene trimming.

The PCR had 60 Vbeta and 13 Jbeta primers. Produced via immunoSEQ multiplex PCR; TCRdb's table is partial and in-frame only. The sample lists about 200,000 clones, 82% occurring once. Points on this clone: Its matching antigen is unknown.

The CDR3 sequence is 13 residues long. CDR1 is SGHTA and CDR2 is FQGNSA in the germline V gene. Trimming pared 5 bases from V and 5 bases from J, leaving 10 bases between. V is TRBV7-2 and J is TRBJ1-5; possibly TRBD1 for D (6 bases). The TCR originated in a woman aged 40 to 50 in good health and CMV-seronegative. The sequencing input was PBMCs. The CDR3 bases are TGTGCCAGCAGCCCTCACAGGGATCAGCCCCAGCATTTT. This encodes CASSPHRDQPQHF.